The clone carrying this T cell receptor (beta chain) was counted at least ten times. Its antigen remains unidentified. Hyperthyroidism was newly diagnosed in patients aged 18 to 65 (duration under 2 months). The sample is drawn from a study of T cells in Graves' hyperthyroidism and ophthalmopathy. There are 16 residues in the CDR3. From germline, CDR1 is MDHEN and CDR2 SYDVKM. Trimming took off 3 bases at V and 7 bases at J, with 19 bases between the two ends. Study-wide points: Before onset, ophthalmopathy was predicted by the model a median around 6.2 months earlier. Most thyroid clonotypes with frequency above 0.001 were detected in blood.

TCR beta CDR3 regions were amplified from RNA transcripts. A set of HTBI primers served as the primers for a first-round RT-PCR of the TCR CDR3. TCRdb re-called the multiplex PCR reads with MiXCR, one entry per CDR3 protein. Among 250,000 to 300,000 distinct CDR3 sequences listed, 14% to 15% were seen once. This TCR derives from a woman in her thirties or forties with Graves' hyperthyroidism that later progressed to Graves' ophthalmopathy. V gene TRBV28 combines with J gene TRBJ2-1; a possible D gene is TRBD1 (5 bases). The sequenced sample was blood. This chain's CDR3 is CASSFPDPTAGNEQFF. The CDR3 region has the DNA TGTGCCAGCAGTTTCCCGGACCCAACCGCAGGGAATGAGCAGTTCTTC. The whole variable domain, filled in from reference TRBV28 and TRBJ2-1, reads DVKVTQSSRYLVKRTGEKVFLECVQDMDHENMFWYRQDPGLGLRLIYFSYDVKMKEKGDIPEGYSVSREKKERFSLILESASTNQTSMYLCASSFPDPTAGNEQFFGPGTRLTVL.